Below are 2 T cell receptor beta chains sequenced from a single sample in a study of cytomegalovirus exposure and HLA in healthy donors. This PCR relied on a set of 60 Vbeta primers and 13 Jbeta primers. Assay used: immunoSEQ multiplex PCR; TCRdb lists only in-frame clones, some missing. The sample has about 200,000 clones, and its top ten clones hold approximately 1%. Sequenced: PBMCs. The origin of the receptors is a woman under 40 in good health and CMV-seropositive.

The chain has TRBV7-7 and TRBJ2-1; 8 bases agree with TRBD1. Germline trimming cut 5 bases from V and 7 bases from J; bases unmatched to any gene: 4. CDR3 length: 13 residues. The germline CDR1 and CDR2 sequences are SSHAT and FNYEAQ (reference sequence). The CDR3, as DNA: TGTGCCAGCAGCAGGAGGACAGGGAATGAGCAGTTCTTC. Protein: CASSRRTGNEQFF.

This chain links TRBV7-2 with TRBJ2-5; 7 bases agree with TRBD1. The V segment lost 3 bases and the J segment 1 base; nucleotides outside the gene matches: 8. CDR1 SGHTA and CDR2 FQGNSA come from the germline V gene. The CDR3 sequence is 16 residues long. CDR3 nucleotide sequence: TGTGCCAGCAGCTTGGACAGGACGGACCTCCAAGAGACCCAGTACTTC. Protein product: CASSLDRTDLQETQYF.